This T cell receptor (beta chain) came from a study of T cell repertoires in cytomegalovirus infection. Study background: Public TCR beta signatures marked donors with CMV infection and the matching HLA. General observations from the study: The ex vivo response showed dominance by HLA-C-restricted CMV-specific TCR beta clonotypes.

This clonotype has ten or more counts. What it binds is unknown. TCRdb re-derived calls from the reads in MiXCR, one entry per CDR3 protein. Of some 97,000 distinct CDR3 sequences listed, more than 20% were seen once; the top ten hold roughly two fifths. The germline V gene has CDR1 SGHTA and CDR2 FQGNSA. Trimming removed 6 bases from V and 7 bases from J, with 13 bases in between. The CDR3 consists of 12 residues. Sequences were obtained from CD8+ T cells from PBMCs. The clonotype was recovered from a human donor in good health (CMV status not recorded). Some clones in this sample may be carry-over from other donors' samples. The chain joins TRBV7-2 to TRBJ2-7; D may be TRBD1 (6 bases). CDR3 sequence (DNA): TGTGCCAGCAGGACAACAGGGCTTGAGCAGTACTTC. It translates to CASRTTGLEQYF.